This T cell receptor (beta chain) came from a study of T cell repertoires in aging, cancer and after chemotherapy. Study information: The whole study produced a dataset of roughly 8.8 million TCR reads.

The CDR3 contains 14 residues. Germline V gene data show CDR1 as SGHDT and CDR2 as YYEEEE. The V end lost 0 bases, the J end lost 5 bases, and 11 bases lay between the germline ends. The study's findings and limits: No conclusions about immunological memory after chemotherapy can be drawn from the repertoire data. Untreated cancer patients had significantly lower blood TCR diversity than age-matched healthy donors.

Details on this clonotype: What it recognizes is unknown.

TCR beta rearrangements were amplified from peripheral blood genomic DNA. TRB rearrangements spanning V, D and J were amplified using mixed TRB-A/B primers. Each CDR3 protein is one row after TCRdb ran MiXCR on the multiplex PCR reads. Of some 10,000 distinct CDR3 sequences in the sample, 33% were seen once. This sequence originates from a human donor in good health. The chain uses TRBV5-6 and TRBJ2-5, with a possible D match to TRBD1 (6 bases). Material: blood. For the CDR3, the DNA is TGTGCCAGCAGCTTGGTAACAAGGGGGGAGACCCAGTACTTC. Its protein is CASSLVTRGETQYF.